These 19 T cell receptor beta chains came from one sample sequenced in a study of blood T cell repertoires in COVID-19. Here immunoSEQ multiplex PCR was the method, and the copy in TCRdb shows in-frame clones only, minus some. Of 230,000 or so clones in the sample, more than 85% were seen once. Sequenced input: peripheral blood. Receptors were obtained from a man aged 35 to 55 with active or convalescent COVID-19.

The rearrangement joins TRBV19 to TRBJ2-2, with D perhaps TRBD2 (6 bases). CDR1 and CDR2 (germline): LNHDA, SQIVND (reference sequence). V lost 6 bases to trimming and J lost 4 bases, with 9 bases between them. This CDR3 comprises 13 residues. CDR3 bases: TGTGCCAGTAGCTCGACTAGCACCGGGGAGCTGTTTTTT. Translated: CASSSTSTGELFF. Full variable domain (remainder filled in from reference TRBV19 and TRBJ2-2): DGGITQSPKYLFRKEGQNVTLSCEQNLNHDAMYWYRQDPGQGLRLIYYSQIVNDFQKGDIAEGYSVSREKKESFPLTVTSAQKNPTAFYLCASSSTSTGELFFGEGSRLTVL.

The chain combines TRBV25-1 with TRBJ1-4; tentative D call: TRBD1 (5 bases). V lost 5 bases and J 4 bases, leaving 17 bases between the germline ends. Germline values: CDR1 MGHDK, CDR2 SYGVNS. The CDR3 runs 16 residues. The CDR3 protein is CASSPGGGAYNEKLFF. The CDR3 nucleotides are TGTGCCAGCAGTCCGGGTGGAGGGGCTTATAATGAAAAACTGTTTTTT. Full variable domain (missing parts from reference TRBV25-1 and TRBJ1-4): EADIYQTPRYLVIGTGKKITLECSQTMGHDKMYWYQQDPGMELHLIHYSYGVNSTEKGDLSSESTVSRIRTEHFPLTLESARPSHTSQYLCASSPGGGAYNEKLFFGSGTQLSVL.

V gene TRBV6-1 combines with J gene TRBJ1-5, with 8 bases identical to TRBD1. With 1 base clipped from V and 0 bases from J, the junction kept 5 bases outside the gene matches. This CDR3 comprises 17 residues. Germline V lookup: CDR1 MNHNS, CDR2 SASEGT. The CDR3 protein is CASSEVGQAFSNQPQHF. The CDR3 bases are TGTGCCAGCAGTGAAGTGGGACAGGCTTTTAGCAATCAGCCCCAGCATTTT.

This chain links TRBV18 with TRBJ1-5, with 7 positions matching TRBD1. The germline CDR1 and CDR2 sequences are KGHSH and LQKENI. This CDR3 contains 20 residues. V gave up 4 bases and J gave up 0 bases; unmatched junction bases: 18. CDR3 nucleotide sequence: TGTGCCAGCTCACTCCCAGGGATACCGTCAGGGGGTTATAGCAATCAGCCCCAGCATTTT. It specifies CASSLPGIPSGGYSNQPQHF.

The CDR3 protein is CASSLGALQSSYNEQFF. CDR3 coding DNA: TGTGCCAGCAGCTTAGGAGCACTACAAAGCTCCTACAATGAGCAGTTCTTC. The V and J genes are TRBV11-2 and TRBJ2-1, with unresolved D. This CDR3 has 17 residues. V was shortened by 1 base and J by 0 bases, with 13 bases between the two germline ends. Germline V lookup: CDR1 SGHAT, CDR2 FQNNGV.

For this clone: This CDR3 is also generated by other DNA sequences in the sample. V is TRBV19 and J is TRBJ2-7; 8 bases align to TRBD2. The CDR3 spans 14 residues. After removal of 5 bases from V and 2 bases from J, the junction contained 5 bases not matched to a gene. The germline V gene encodes CDR1 LNHDA and CDR2 SQIVND (reference sequence). The CDR3 spells CASSPTGGAYEQYF. The CDR3 DNA reads as TGTGCCAGTAGTCCCACGGGGGGGGCCTACGAGCAGTACTTC.

This clone was picked up a small number of times. This chain connects TRBV11-2 to TRBJ2-7; D perhaps matches TRBD1 (6 bases). The CDR3 loop spans 14 amino acids. Germline lookup yields CDR1 SGHAT and CDR2 FQNNGV. V was shortened by 7 bases and J by 6 bases, with 19 bases between the two germline ends. The CDR3 DNA follows: TGTGCCAGCACCCCTTGGGCAGGGGTCGGCGAGCAGTACTTC. Protein product: CASTPWAGVGEQYF.

This chain connects TRBV6-5 to TRBJ1-5; the D gene is possibly TRBD1 (5 bases). V lost 6 bases to trimming and J lost 3 bases, with 12 bases between them. This CDR3 comprises 14 residues. Germline CDR1 reads MNHEY; CDR2 reads SVGAGI. CDR3 loop: CASSYGGTNQPQHF. The CDR3 nucleotides are TGTGCCAGCAGCTATGGGGGGACCAATCAGCCCCAGCATTTT.

The chain carries TRBV6-6 and TRBJ1-4; 8 nucleotides line up with TRBD1. V was pared by 7 bases and J by 5 bases, with 6 bases of the junction left unmatched. This CDR3 is built from 14 residues. Germline V gives CDR1 MNHNY, CDR2 SVGAGI (reference sequence). CDR3 protein: CASTGRGRNEKLFF. The CDR3 DNA reads as TGTGCCAGCACCGGCAGGGGGCGAAATGAAAAACTGTTTTTT.

The chain employs TRBV27 and TRBJ2-3; unclear D gene. Trimming removed 0 bases at V and 0 bases at J, with 7 bases between. The germline CDR1 and CDR2 sequences are MNHEY and SMNVEV (reference sequence). This CDR3 comprises 15 residues. CDR3 nucleotides: TGTGCCAGCAGTTTATCGTACACCAGCACAGATACGCAGTATTTT. This encodes CASSLSYTSTDTQYF.

The V call is TRBV2, the J call TRBJ2-3; 9 bases map to TRBD2. The V segment lost 3 bases and the J segment 4 bases; nucleotides outside the gene matches: 8. CDR1 and CDR2 (germline): SNHLY, FYNNEI. The CDR3 has 16 residues. The CDR3 region has the DNA TGTGCCAGCAGTGAGGGGGCACTAGCGGGCGCAGATACGCAGTATTTT. This sequence encodes CASSEGALAGADTQYF.

The chain joins TRBV7-9 to TRBJ1-1; D call uncertain. Germline V CDR1 and CDR2: SEHNR, FQNEAQ (reference sequence). This CDR3 comprises 14 residues. In DNA, the CDR3 is TGTGCTGGGCGAACCGGGAACGGGAACACTGAAGCTTTCTTT. It translates to CAGRTGNGNTEAFF.

The chain couples TRBV6-5 to TRBJ1-1; TRBD1 agrees at 7 bases. Germline V gene data show CDR1 as MNHEY and CDR2 as SVGAGI. J was trimmed by 3 bases and V by 5 bases; bases with no gene match: 6. The CDR3 contains 14 residues. CDR3 loop: CASSQGDGYTEAFF. The CDR3 DNA sequence: TGTGCCAGCAGTCAGGGGGATGGGTACACTGAAGCTTTCTTT.

This clone was picked up one time. The chain recombines TRBV5-1 with TRBJ1-1; D is unclear. CDR3 size: 15 residues. Germline V gene data show CDR1 as SGHRS and CDR2 as YFSETQ. V was cut by 0 bases and J by 1 base, with 10 bases left in between. CDR3 sequence: CASSLAYYSNTEAFF. For the CDR3, the DNA is TGCGCCAGCAGCTTGGCCTACTATTCGAACACTGAAGCTTTCTTT.

This chain uses TRBV6-6 with TRBJ2-7; D is possibly TRBD2 (5 bases). CDR3 length equals 16 residues. Trimming took 5 bases from V and 7 from J, leaving 24 bases between them. Germline-derived CDR1 and CDR2 are MNHNY and SVGAGI (reference sequence). CDR3 sequence (DNA): TGTGCCAGCAGTCGAGCTAGCAACGGCCCTCCTACGGAGCAGTACTTC. It is translated as CASSRASNGPPTEQYF.

This clone was observed once. The rearrangement uses TRBV5-1 and TRBJ2-7; 7 positions agree with TRBD1. This CDR3 contains 15 residues. Germline trimming cut 4 bases from V and 1 base from J; bases unmatched to any gene: 8. The germline gives CDR1 SGHRS, CDR2 YFSETQ. The chain's CDR3 is CASSIDRVQSYEQYF. The CDR3 coding sequence is TGCGCCAGCAGCATAGACAGGGTGCAATCCTACGAGCAGTACTTC.

J is TRBJ1-1 and V is TRBV2, with unresolved D. Germline V gene sequence: CDR1 SNHLY, CDR2 FYNNEI. The CDR3 is 15 amino acids. V was cut by 3 bases and J by 1 base, with 12 bases left in between. The CDR3 protein is CASSENGLANTEAFF. CDR3 nucleotide sequence: TGTGCCAGCAGTGAGAATGGGCTCGCGAACACTGAAGCTTTCTTT.

This chain links TRBV27 with TRBJ1-2; no reliable D call. Between the trimmed V and J ends, which lost 6 bases and 0 bases, there was a span of 8 bases. Per the germline V gene, CDR1 is MNHEY and CDR2 is SMNVEV (reference sequence). This CDR3 region has 13 residues. The CDR3 sequence is CASSTQANYGYTF. The CDR3 DNA is TGTGCCAGCAGCACACAAGCTAACTATGGCTACACCTTC.

CDR3 bases: TGTGCCAGCCGGGACAGAGGGACTGAAGCTTTCTTT. Translating gives CASRDRGTEAFF. This chain uses TRBV28 with TRBJ1-1; 7 bases are shared with TRBD1. V lost 8 bases and J lost 5; bases outside the gene matches: 5. The CDR3 covers 12 residues. The germline V gene has CDR1 MDHEN and CDR2 SYDVKM.